One TCR beta chain is described in this entry. Method: immunoSEQ multiplex PCR; TCRdb's copy keeps in-frame clones and lacks some. This repertoire shows about 1.5 million clones, around 97% found once; its top ten account for approximately 1.2%. The CDR3 covers 14 residues. Germline V gene data show CDR1 as SNHLY and CDR2 as FYNNEI. Trimming took 4 bases from V and 1 from J, leaving 11 bases between them. These data originate in a study of shared clonotypes between healthy human individuals. The sequence came from a young man in good health. The specimen sequenced was naive CD4+ T cells sorted from blood. Subset given: CD45RA+ positively selected. This sequence joins TRBV2 and TRBJ2-7, with D possibly TRBD2 on 5 matching bases. CDR3 sequence (DNA): TGTGCCAGCAGTGGAGTAGGAGGTTCCTACGAGCAGTACTTC. Protein product: CASSGVGGSYEQYF.